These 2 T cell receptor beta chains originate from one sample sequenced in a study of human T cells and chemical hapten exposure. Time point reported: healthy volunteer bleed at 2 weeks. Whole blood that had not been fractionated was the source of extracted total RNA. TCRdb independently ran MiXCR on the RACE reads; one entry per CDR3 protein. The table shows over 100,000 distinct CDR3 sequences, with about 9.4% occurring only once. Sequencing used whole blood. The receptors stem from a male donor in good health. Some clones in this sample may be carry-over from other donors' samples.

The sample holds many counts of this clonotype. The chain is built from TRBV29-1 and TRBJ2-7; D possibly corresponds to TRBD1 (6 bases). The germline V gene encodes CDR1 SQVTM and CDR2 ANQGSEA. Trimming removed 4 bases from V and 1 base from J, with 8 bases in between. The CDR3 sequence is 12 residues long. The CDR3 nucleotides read TGCAGCGTTGGGCAGGGGTCCTACGAGCAGTACTTC. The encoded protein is CSVGQGSYEQYF.

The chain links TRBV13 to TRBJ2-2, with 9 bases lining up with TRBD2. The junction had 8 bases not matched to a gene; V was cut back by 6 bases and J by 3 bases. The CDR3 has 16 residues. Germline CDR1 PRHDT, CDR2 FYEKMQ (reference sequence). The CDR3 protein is CASSSILAGDTGELFF. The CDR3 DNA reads TGTGCCAGCAGTTCAATACTAGCGGGTGACACCGGGGAGCTGTTTTTT. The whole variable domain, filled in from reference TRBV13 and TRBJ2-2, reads AAGVIQSPRHLIKEKRETATLKCYPIPRHDTVYWYQQGPGQDPQFLISFYEKMQSDKGSIPDRFSAQQFSDYHSELNMSSLELGDSALYFCASSSILAGDTGELFFGEGSRLTVL.